Below are 24 T cell receptor beta chains sequenced from a single sample in a study of T cell responses to AZD1222 COVID-19 vaccine. Generated by immunoSEQ multiplex PCR, the TCRdb table keeps only in-frame clones and is missing some. The data contain more than 140,000 clones, approximately 95% of them singletons. The sample in question was peripheral blood, obtained on day 0 of MenACWY control vaccination. The receptors shown here come from an adult in good health.

The chain recombines TRBV14 with TRBJ2-7; no clear D gene. The CDR3 contains 13 residues. The germline V and J ends were trimmed by 4 bases and 5 bases, with 12 bases remaining between them. Germline V CDR1 and CDR2: SGHDN, FVKESK. CDR3: CASSRIRFNEQYF. The CDR3 DNA is TGTGCCAGCAGCCGCATCAGGTTCAACGAGCAGTACTTC.

This chain joins TRBV4-1 and TRBJ1-2, with TRBD1 matching over 9 bases. The CDR3 is 18 amino acids. The junction had 16 bases not matched to a gene; V was cut back by 3 bases and J by 5 bases. Looked up from germline, CDR1 is MGHRA and CDR2 is YSYEKL. The CDR3 here is CASSHPRTGQGGKYGYTF. For the CDR3, the DNA is TGCGCCAGCAGCCATCCCAGAACGGGACAGGGTGGAAAGTATGGCTACACCTTC.

This chain connects TRBV29-1 to TRBJ1-2; 8 positions match TRBD1. J gave up 7 bases and V 3 bases, and 7 bases lay outside the gene matches. Germline V CDR1 and CDR2: SQVTM, ANQGSEA. The CDR3 has 13 amino acids. CDR3 in amino acids: CSVDVGGQAGYTF. The CDR3 DNA is TGCAGCGTTGATGTTGGGGGACAGGCTGGCTACACCTTC.

Here the CDR3 reads CASTNRDRGGYGYTF. In DNA, the CDR3 is TGTGCCAGTACCAATAGAGACAGGGGCGGCTATGGCTACACCTTC. This chain connects TRBV19 to TRBJ1-2, with 8 bases aligning to TRBD1. The germline CDR1 and CDR2 sequences are LNHDA and SQIVND (reference sequence). The CDR3 runs to 15 residues. Trimming cost V 7 bases and J 4 bases; bases outside gene matches: 11.

The chain links TRBV28 to TRBJ1-2; 7 bases fit TRBD1. In germline, CDR1 is MDHEN, CDR2 SYDVKM. This CDR3 contains 14 residues. V dropped 6 bases and J dropped 7; count of bases not matched to a gene: 11. The CDR3 here is CASRKSDREGGYTF. As DNA, the CDR3 is TGTGCCAGCAGAAAATCCGACAGGGAGGGTGGCTACACCTTC.

The V gene is TRBV28, the J gene TRBJ2-1, with a weak D call TRBD2 (6 bases). Germline assignment: CDR1 MDHEN and CDR2 SYDVKM. V gave up 7 bases and J gave up 3 bases, with 10 bases separating them. This CDR3 comprises 13 residues. In DNA form, the CDR3 reads TGTGCCAGCACCCCCGGGAGCTACAATGAGCAGTTCTTC. Its translation is CASTPGSYNEQFF. Full variable domain (rest looked up from reference TRBV28 and TRBJ2-1): DVKVTQSSRYLVKRTGEKVFLECVQDMDHENMFWYRQDPGLGLRLIYFSYDVKMKEKGDIPEGYSVSREKKERFSLILESASTNQTSMYLCASTPGSYNEQFFGPGTRLTVL.

CDR3 coding DNA: TGTGCCAGCAGCTCCAGACTAGCGGCCCAAGAGACCCAGTACTTC. Encoded protein: CASSSRLAAQETQYF. The chain combines TRBV7-8 with TRBJ2-5, with 9 positions matching TRBD2. V lost 4 bases and J lost 1; bases outside the gene matches: 4. Germline V gene lookup returns CDR1 SGHVS and CDR2 FQNEAQ. This CDR3 spans 15 amino acids.

This chain links TRBV7-3 with TRBJ1-1; 7 bases fit TRBD1. The CDR3 length is 13 residues. Trimming cost V 5 bases and J 4 bases; bases outside gene matches: 4. CDR1 and CDR2 from the germline V gene are SGHTA and FQGTGA. In nucleotides, the CDR3 is TGTGCCAGCAGCACCACAGGGGTCACTGAAGCTTTCTTT. It translates to CASSTTGVTEAFF.

Turning to this clone: This sample includes further DNA sequences coding for the same CDR3. The CDR3 DNA reads TGTGCCAGCAGCGTAGGGGCGGAGAACACTGAAGCTTTCTTT. Its translation: CASSVGAENTEAFF. This sequence joins TRBV9 and TRBJ1-1; D is unclear. Trimming removed 0 bases at V and 1 base at J, with 7 bases between. The germline gives CDR1 SGDLS, CDR2 YYNGEE. The CDR3 length is 14 residues. The full variable domain, completed using reference TRBV9 and TRBJ1-1, is DSGVTQTPKHLITATGQRVTLRCSPRSGDLSVYWYQQSLDQGLQFLIQYYNGEERAKGNILERFSAQQFPDLHSELNLSSLELGDSALYFCASSVGAENTEAFFGQGTRLTVV.

The table lists this clone with a count of one. V gene TRBV12-3 or TRBV12-4 combines with J gene TRBJ2-7; 11 positions match TRBD1. The junction had 3 bases not matched to a gene; V was cut back by 5 bases and J by 6 bases. The CDR3 spans 13 residues. Here the CDR3 reads CASSTGTGGEQYF. CDR3 sequence (DNA): TGTGCCAGCAGTACCGGGACAGGGGGCGAGCAGTACTTC.

J is TRBJ1-1 and V is TRBV6-5; D remains ambiguous. V lost 1 base, J lost 4 bases, and 10 bases lay in between. This CDR3 region has 14 residues. Per the germline V gene, CDR1 is MNHEY and CDR2 is SVGAGI. The CDR3 protein is CASSYLHGSTEAFF. The CDR3 DNA is TGTGCCAGCAGTTACTTACATGGGAGCACTGAAGCTTTCTTT.

The chain links TRBV30 to TRBJ1-1, with a weak D call TRBD1 (5 bases). The germline V gene encodes CDR1 GTSNPN and CDR2 SVGIG (reference sequence). Trimming removed 2 bases at V and 4 bases at J, with 11 bases between. The CDR3 totals 13 residues. The CDR3 DNA reads TGTGCCTGGAGTCGAGGGGTCGTCACTGAAGCTTTCTTT. Its translation is CAWSRGVVTEAFF.

The chain is built from TRBV7-9 and TRBJ1-5; no clear D. In germline, CDR1 is SEHNR, CDR2 FQNEAQ (reference sequence). V was trimmed by 2 bases and J by 4 bases, leaving 3 bases between them. The CDR3 totals 12 residues. CDR3 nucleotide sequence: TGTGCCAGCAGCTTAATGAATCAGCCCCAGCATTTT. It specifies CASSLMNQPQHF.

On this clone itself: The sample carries other DNA sequences with the same CDR3. The chain couples TRBV5-1 to TRBJ2-5; no reliable D call. CDR3 length: 11 residues. CDR1 is SGHRS, CDR2 YFSETQ, per germline. Trimming took off 3 bases at V and 1 base at J, with 1 base between the two ends. The CDR3 loop reads CASSSQETQYF. The CDR3 DNA reads as TGCGCCAGCAGCTCCCAAGAGACCCAGTACTTC.

CDR3 residues: CASSAGQGGSPLHF. The CDR3 bases are TGTGCCAGCAGTGCAGGACAGGGTGGTTCACCCCTCCACTTT. The gene calls are TRBV28 and TRBJ1-6; 8 positions match TRBD1. The CDR3 covers 14 residues. CDR1 and CDR2 (germline): MDHEN, SYDVKM. Unmatched junction bases numbered 6, after V lost 5 bases and J lost 9 bases.

V and J are TRBV2 and TRBJ1-5; TRBD1 agrees at 10 bases. Looked up from germline, CDR1 is SNHLY and CDR2 is FYNNEI. V lost 7 bases, J lost 5 bases, and 5 bases stayed unmatched. The CDR3 totals 14 residues. The CDR3 spells CASKTGGLDQPQHF. CDR3 nucleotide sequence: TGTGCCAGCAAGACAGGGGGCCTCGATCAGCCCCAGCATTTT.

The chain has TRBV3-1 (or the pseudogene TRBV3-2) and TRBJ2-7, with D perhaps matching TRBD1 or TRBD2 (5 bases each). In germline, CDR1 is LGHDT, CDR2 YNNKEL (reference sequence). The CDR3 totals 15 residues. V gave up 1 base and J gave up 3 bases, with 13 bases separating them. For the CDR3, the DNA is TGTGCCAGCAGCCAAGTTTGGGGGAACGACTACGAGCAGTACTTC. The encoded protein is CASSQVWGNDYEQYF.

The sample holds one count of this clone. The chain employs TRBV29-1 and TRBJ1-2; maybe TRBD1 (6 bases). Between the trimmed V and J ends, which lost 1 base and 3 bases, there was a span of 12 bases. Germline V CDR1 and CDR2: SQVTM, ANQGSEA. This CDR3 has 14 amino acids. CDR3: CSVEGDTKHYGYTF. The CDR3 DNA reads TGCAGCGTTGAAGGGGACACCAAGCACTATGGCTACACCTTC.

This sequence joins TRBV5-4 and TRBJ1-3, with a tentative D call TRBD1 (6 bases). Germline V gene data show CDR1 as SGHNT and CDR2 as YYREEE (reference sequence). The CDR3 length is 18 residues. V was shortened by 0 bases and J by 0 bases, with 16 bases between the two germline ends. CDR3: CASSLDWWTESSGNTIYF. CDR3 DNA: TGTGCCAGCAGCTTGGACTGGTGGACAGAGAGCTCTGGAAACACCATATATTTT. Based on the CDR3 plus reference TRBV5-4 and TRBJ1-3, the full variable domain is ETGVTQSPTHLIKTRGQQVTLRCSSQSGHNTVSWYQQALGQGPQFIFQYYREEENGRGNFPPRFSGLQFPNYSSELNVNALELDDSALYLCASSLDWWTESSGNTIYFGEGSWLTVV.

The chain couples TRBV4-1 to TRBJ2-7; D is unresolved. The CDR3 extends over 14 amino acids. Germline V lookup: CDR1 MGHRA, CDR2 YSYEKL. Trimming took off 0 bases at V and 4 bases at J, with 10 bases between the two ends. The CDR3 bases are TGCGCCAGCAGCCAAGATACGAGGATTTACGAGCAGTACTTC. Translating it yields CASSQDTRIYEQYF.

CDR3 coding DNA: TGTGCCATCAGTGATGACAGGTTCACCGGGGAGCTGTTTTTT. Amino acids: CAISDDRFTGELFF. V usage is TRBV10-3 and J usage is TRBJ2-2; D might be TRBD1 (6 bases). V was trimmed by 3 bases and J by 4 bases, leaving 9 bases between them. Germline CDR1 is ENHRY and CDR2 is SYGVKD. The CDR3 spans 14 residues.

This chain links TRBV6-5 with TRBJ1-5, with D perhaps matching TRBD1 (6 bases). The CDR3 covers 15 residues. Germline-derived CDR1 and CDR2 are MNHEY and SVGAGI. V was trimmed by 4 bases and J by 5 bases, leaving 15 bases between them. CDR3 loop: CASSSRWGGDQPQHF. DNA for the CDR3: TGTGCCAGCAGTTCCCGGTGGGGGGGCGATCAGCCCCAGCATTTT.

The genes are TRBV5-1 and TRBJ1-1, with 9 bases aligning to TRBD1. CDR3 size: 15 residues. CDR1 is SGHRS and CDR2 is YFSETQ in the germline V gene. V lost 0 bases and J lost 4; bases outside the gene matches: 4. CDR3 loop: CASSLETGGTTEAFF. The CDR3 coding sequence is TGCGCCAGCAGCTTGGAGACAGGGGGGACCACTGAAGCTTTCTTT.

This chain links TRBV6-5 with TRBJ1-5; D is unclear. Per germline, CDR1 MNHEY and CDR2 SVGAGI. V was shortened by 4 bases and J by 0 bases, with 7 bases between the two germline ends. The CDR3 is made up of 14 amino acids. The CDR3 region is CASSFQSSNQPQHF. The CDR3 region has the DNA TGTGCCAGCAGTTTCCAGAGTAGCAATCAGCCCCAGCATTTT.